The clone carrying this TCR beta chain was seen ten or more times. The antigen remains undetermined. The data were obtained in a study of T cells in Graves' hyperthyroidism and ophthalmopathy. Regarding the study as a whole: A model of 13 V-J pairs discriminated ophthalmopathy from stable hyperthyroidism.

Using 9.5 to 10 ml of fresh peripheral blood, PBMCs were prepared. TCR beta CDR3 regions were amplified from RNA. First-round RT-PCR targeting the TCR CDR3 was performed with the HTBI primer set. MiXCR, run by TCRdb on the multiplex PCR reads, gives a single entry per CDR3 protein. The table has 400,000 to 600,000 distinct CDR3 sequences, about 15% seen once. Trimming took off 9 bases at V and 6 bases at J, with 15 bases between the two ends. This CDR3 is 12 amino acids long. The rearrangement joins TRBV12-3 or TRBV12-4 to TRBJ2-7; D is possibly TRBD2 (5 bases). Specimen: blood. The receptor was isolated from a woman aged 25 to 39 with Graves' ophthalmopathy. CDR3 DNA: TGTGCCAGTGGAAGTGGAGGTGCCGAGCAGTACTTC. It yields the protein CASGSGGAEQYF.